These 2 T cell receptor beta chains share one sample of origin, sequenced in a study of CD8 T cells in ankylosing spondylitis. Study conclusions and caveats: Typical of ankylosing spondylitis blood, it appeared, was a TCR beta motif of under 10 highly homologous variants.

What these receptors recognize is not known. One entry per CDR3 protein results from TCRdb running MiXCR on the 5' RACE reads. The table has approximately 300,000 distinct CDR3 sequences, under 8.5% seen once. Sequencing was done on a sample of blood, either unsorted or a sorted T cell fraction (not recorded which). These receptors originate from a male donor with ankylosing spondylitis.

As concerns this clonotype: Being one base from a much bigger clone, this may be a read error. The chain couples TRBV6-1 to TRBJ1-5; 9 bases line up with TRBD1. Germline CDR1 MNHNS, CDR2 SASEGT. This CDR3 has 13 residues. CDR3 sequence: CPSSGTGNSPQHF. The DNA for the CDR3 is TGTCCCAGCAGTGGGACAGGGAATTCTCCCCAGCATTTT.

The rearrangement joins TRBV9 to TRBJ1-4, with 8 bases aligning to TRBD1. The germline V gene encodes CDR1 SGDLS and CDR2 YYNGEE. Trimming took 4 bases from V and 5 from J; bases not matched to a gene: 4. The CDR3 is 14 amino acids. CDR3 region: CASSSRQGNEKLFF. CDR3 in DNA: TGTGCCAGCAGCTCCCGACAGGGGAATGAAAAACTGTTTTTT.